This T cell receptor (beta chain) was profiled in a study of cytomegalovirus exposure and HLA in healthy donors. Primers included in the PCR were 60 Vbeta and 13 Jbeta primers. The data were produced by immunoSEQ multiplex PCR, yet TCRdb's version contains in-frame clones alone and is incomplete. The profile shows about 130,000 clones, just under 75% of them singletons. The CDR3 is 14 residues long. CDR1 is MDHEN, CDR2 SYDVKM, per germline. Deletions cut 8 bases from V and 4 bases from J, with 16 bases between. In its sample, this clone was seen once. The V and J genes are TRBV28 and TRBJ2-3, with D possibly being TRBD2 (6 bases). The receptor was isolated from a man in his fifties or sixties in good health and CMV-seropositive. Sequences were obtained from PBMCs. The CDR3 bases are TGTGCCAGCTGGCGGGCGGGGCGTGCAGATACGCAGTATTTT. Translated: CASWRAGRADTQYF.